This TCR beta chain was sequenced in a study of regulatory T cells in long-lasting Graves disease (dated by TCRdb to 2020 to 2023). With respect to the entire study: Patients with newly diagnosed Graves' disease had been on antithyroid drugs for under 3 months. This study used TCR sequencing and RNA sequencing of peripheral blood to compare persistent Graves' disease patients against newly diagnosed Graves' disease patients. The study was registered as a clinical trial and conducted in China. TCR sequencing covered roughly 13 persistent and around 20 newly diagnosed Graves' disease patients, some 35 samples in total.

V gives up 2 bases and J gives up 2 bases, and the segment between their germline ends measures 9 bases. Taken from the germline V gene (reference sequence), the CDR1 and CDR2 loops are DFQATT and SNEGSKA. The CDR3 spans 13 residues, from the cysteine through the phenylalanine. The read is trimmed to its CDR3 DNA, 39 bases read in frame from base 1. In the paper's terms, the time point label means: newly diagnosed GD, antithyroid drugs for less than 3 months. For both TCR sequencing and RNA sequencing, RNA was extracted from PBMCs in TRIzol. The diagnosis of Graves' disease was made according to American Thyroid Association guidelines. The patients came from an endocrinology department in Xi'an, China. Each patient gave roughly 10 milliliters of peripheral blood, collected in an EDTA anticoagulant tube. Ficoll Paque Plus density gradient separation was used to isolate PBMCs, and no further T cell sorting was performed. An Agilent 2100 Bioanalyzer and agarose gel were used to assess RNA quality, and a NanoDrop 2000 was used to measure RNA concentration.

Summary of the overall study and its limitations: Only peripheral blood was studied, because thyroid tissue, the primary lesion, was inaccessible. Persistent disease showed preferential use of TRBV28, TRBJ1-2 and TRBJ2-5, whereas newly diagnosed disease favored TRBV20-1 and TRBJ2-1. Only the TCR beta chain was sequenced and analyzed. Persistent Graves' disease patients showed lower TCR Shannon entropy and fewer highly expanded clones than newly diagnosed patients, suggesting clonal expansion. More public clonotypes were shared among persistent patients (under 3,000) than among newly diagnosed patients (966). The authors acknowledged the small sample size as a limitation that may reduce accuracy.

Library preparation employed multiplex PCR. Sequencer: Illumina HiSeq 4000. To build TCR beta libraries, CDR3 regions were amplified by Arm-PCR using iRepertoire HTBI primers. PCR products were gel purified before sequencing. In the source study's methods: Gene usage analysis of CDR3 amino acid clonotypes used the 50 to 70 TRBV and some 15 TRBJ segments found across samples. COPE and FqMerger were used to merge the filtered high-quality paired reads into contigs. Contigs were aligned with BLAST to IMGT TRBV, TRBD and TRBJ reference genes, and CDR3 was defined per IMGT. Clonotypes above 0.1% frequency were classified as highly expanded clones. Shannon entropy served as the measure of repertoire diversity, while the Gini coefficient captured V-J evenness. Clonotypes shared by more than one individual were considered public. TCRdb itself trimmed the public reads at Q25 with fastp, ran MiXCR and retained productive beta chains. All rows with the same CDR3 protein become a single entry with the most common DNA and genes. TCRdb, rather than the study authors, made the V and J calls. This sample gives 530,000 or so distinct CDR3 sequences in total; about 14% of them show up just once. The top ten hold approximately 9.3% of the sample.

This clonotype was found many times. Its antigen has not been determined. No qualities accompany the bases; no much larger clone lies one base away. The data also belong to a second study, concerning T cells in Graves' hyperthyroidism and ophthalmopathy. Per that second paper: A patient counted as having stable Graves' hyperthyroidism if no progression to ophthalmopathy occurred over 18 months of follow-up. Hyperthyroidism patients were newly diagnosed, had a disease duration of under 2 months, and were aged 18 to 65 years. The study excluded patients with uncontrolled infections, other autoimmune diseases, pregnancy or lactation. Diagnoses were based on clinical symptoms, serum thyroxine and TRAb, thyroid ultrasound and orbital computed tomography. For the first round of RT-PCR on the TCR CDR3, the HTBI primer set was used together with the Qiagen OneStep RT-PCR kit. Most expanded thyroid clonotypes (frequency above 0.001) were also detected in blood, suggesting blood repertoires may reflect thyroid immune responses. A model built on a 13 V-J signature distinguished ophthalmopathy from stable hyperthyroidism, reaching 87.88% sensitivity and about 81% specificity in cross-validation and 80%/75% in testing. During validation, the model predicted progression to ophthalmopathy a median of approximately six months ahead of onset, with more than 60% sensitivity and 72.22% specificity. A discovery cohort of roughly 100 patients, roughly 45 with Graves' ophthalmopathy and approximately 57 with stable Graves' hyperthyroidism, was used to find distinguishing TCR V-J signatures. Whether ophthalmopathy could be predicted prospectively was tested in an independent validation cohort made up of 18 to 20 hyperthyroidism patients plus 17 patients who later progressed to ophthalmopathy. For training and testing, the 100 or so patients in the discovery cohort were randomly divided in a 7:3 ratio. In about six Graves' hyperthyroidism patients, the study also compared T-cell repertoires from thyroid tissue with T-cell repertoires from blood. After blood sampling, hyperthyroidism patients were treated with methimazole at a starting dose of 30 mg daily, and ophthalmopathy patients were treated with high-dose intravenous methylprednisolone. Libraries were constructed in a second round of multiplex PCR, after which size selection and purification were performed. Paired-end sequencing of the libraries was performed with 100 bp reads on an Illumina HiSeq2000. SOAPnuke was used to process the raw data, throwing out any read that contained adapters or uncalled bases, had a mean Phred below 15, or lacked an exact constant-primer or identifier match. High-quality paired reads were merged with COPE v1.2.5, and unique nucleotide sequences were defined as clonotypes. MiTCR v1.1 was used to align clonotypes to the IMGT TRBV, TRBD and TRBJ reference segments. The analysis was restricted to V-J combinations with a frequency above 0.0001, which together covered around 99% of the repertoires. The TCS score was defined as F50 (clonal expansion) divided by E x V (chaos), with BLOSUM62-based TCRdist calculated between CDR3 peptides within each V-J. Welch's t-statistics and random forest reduced around 550 V-J features to 13, which were used in a naive Bayes classifier (R e1071). No statistical method was used to fix the sample size in advance, and group allocation was not hidden from the investigators. TCR Vbeta CDR3 sequencing of 135 peripheral blood samples (over 40 ophthalmopathy, under 80 hyperthyroidism and roughly 17 progressor patients) is reported in the paper.

The chain is encoded by TRBV20-1 joined to TRBJ1-2; no D gene is confidently identified. The specimen comprised peripheral blood mononuclear cells (PBMCs), sampled at new diagnosis, from a patient treated with antithyroid drugs. The sequence was obtained from a man aged 25 to 40 with Graves disease. Donor details come from another sample of the same person, matched by shared clones. The DNA sequence is TGCAGTGCTAGATCGGACGGGAACTATGGCTACACCTTC. Its product reads: CSARSDGNYGYTF.